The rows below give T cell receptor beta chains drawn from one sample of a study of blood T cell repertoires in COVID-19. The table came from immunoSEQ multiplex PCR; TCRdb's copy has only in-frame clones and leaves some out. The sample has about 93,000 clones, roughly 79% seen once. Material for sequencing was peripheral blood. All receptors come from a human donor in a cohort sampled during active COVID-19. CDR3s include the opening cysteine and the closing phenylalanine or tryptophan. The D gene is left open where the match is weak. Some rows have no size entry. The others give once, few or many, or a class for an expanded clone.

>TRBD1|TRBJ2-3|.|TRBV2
TGTGCCAGCAGGTCACAGGGGCCAGATACGCAGTATTTT
CASRSQGPDTQYF
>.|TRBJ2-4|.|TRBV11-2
TGTGCCAGCAGCTTTGGGCTCGGTAACATTCAGTACTTC
CASSFGLGNIQYF
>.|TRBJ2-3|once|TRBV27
TGTGCCAGCATATCCCCAGGGGGGTCAGATACGCAGTATTTT
CASISPGGSDTQYF
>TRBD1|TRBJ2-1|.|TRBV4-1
TGCGCCAGCAGCCAAGCCAGGGGGCTCTACAATGAGCAGTTCTTC
CASSQARGLYNEQFF
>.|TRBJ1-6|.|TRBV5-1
TGCGCCAGCAGCTTGGAATGGGGCCGCGCTTCACCCCTCCACTTT
CASSLEWGRASPLHF
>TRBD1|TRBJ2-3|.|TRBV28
TGTGCCAGCAGTGTCGGACAGGCCGGCACAGATACGCAGTATTTT
CASSVGQAGTDTQYF
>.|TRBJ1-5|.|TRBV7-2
TGTGCCAGCAGCTTAGTCGCAGATACGGGAGGCAATCAGCCCCAGCATTTT
CASSLVADTGGNQPQHF
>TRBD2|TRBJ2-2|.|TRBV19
TGTGCCAGTAGTTTGGGGCGAGCGGGGGGGCCGAGCGGGGAGCTGTTTTTT
CASSLGRAGGPSGELFF
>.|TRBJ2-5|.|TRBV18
TGTGCCAGCTCACCGCCGGGGTTGTATGGGACCCAGTACTTC
CASSPPGLYGTQYF
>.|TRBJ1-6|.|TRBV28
TGTGCCAGCAGTTTATCGTTTGGCAGGGGAAATTCACCCCTCCACTTT
CASSLSFGRGNSPLHF
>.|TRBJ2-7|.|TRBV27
TGTGCCAGCGGGGATAACAGGGTCACACCCTACGAGCAGTACTTC
CASGDNRVTPYEQYF
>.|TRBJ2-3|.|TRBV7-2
TGTGCCAGCAGCTTGGAGGGGGGGCCTACAGATACGCAGTATTTT
CASSLEGGPTDTQYF
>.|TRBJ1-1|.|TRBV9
TGTGCCAGCTCAAGAGGGCAGCGATTCACTGAAGCTTTCTTT
CASSRGQRFTEAFF
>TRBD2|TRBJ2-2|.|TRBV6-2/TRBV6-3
TGTGCCAGCAGTTACGCCCGTGCCGGGACTAGTAGCACCGGGGAGCTGTTTTTT
CASSYARAGTSSTGELFF
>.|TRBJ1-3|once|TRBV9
TGTGCCAGCAGCGTAGCCCCCAAATCTGGAAACACCATATATTTT
CASSVAPKSGNTIYF
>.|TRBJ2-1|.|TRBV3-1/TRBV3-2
TGTGCCAGCAGCCAATCAGGGTCACAGTTCTTC
CASSQSGSQFF
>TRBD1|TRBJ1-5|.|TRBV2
TGTGCCAGCAGCGGGGACAGGGACTATCAGCCCCAGCATTTT
CASSGDRDYQPQHF
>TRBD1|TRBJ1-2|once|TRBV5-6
TGTGCCAGCAGCTTGGTTTCGGACAGGGGATATGGCTACACCTTC
CASSLVSDRGYGYTF
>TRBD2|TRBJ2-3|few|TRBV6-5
TGTGCCAGCGGCACCCAGCGGGGGCAGGGAGATACGCAGTATTTT
CASGTQRGQGDTQYF
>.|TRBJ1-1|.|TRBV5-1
TGCGCCAGCAGTTCTGGGGGGATCACTGAAGCTTTCTTT
CASSSGGITEAFF
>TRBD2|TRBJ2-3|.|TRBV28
TGTGCCAGCAGTTGGGATCCGGGGGGTACGCAGTATTTT
CASSWDPGGTQYF
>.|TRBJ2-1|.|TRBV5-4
TGTGCCAGCAGCCCCCCGCGCGGCCTTCAGAACAATGAGCAGTTCTTC
CASSPPRGLQNNEQFF
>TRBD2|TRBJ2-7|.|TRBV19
TGTGCCAGTGGAGCGGGAGGGCCGGGCGAGCAGTACTTC
CASGAGGPGEQYF
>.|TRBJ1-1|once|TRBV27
TGTGCCAGCAGTTTATTTTACGGGGGTAACACTGAAGCTTTCTTT
CASSLFYGGNTEAFF
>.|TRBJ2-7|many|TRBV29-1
TGCAGCGTTGTAGGGGTTAGTAACGAGCAGTACTTC
CSVVGVSNEQYF
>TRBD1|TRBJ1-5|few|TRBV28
TGTGCCAGCAGTTCACCCTCCGGGACAGGGGGGTTCGGGTCCAATCAGCCCCAGCATTTT
CASSSPSGTGGFGSNQPQHF
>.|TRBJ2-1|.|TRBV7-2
TGTGCCAGCAGAAAAGGGGTGGAGCGTAGCTCCTACAATGAGCAGTTCTTC
CASRKGVERSSYNEQFF
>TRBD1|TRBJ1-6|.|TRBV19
TGTGCCAGTAGTATTGGAGGGGGACAGGGGAAGACACCCCTCCACTTT
CASSIGGGQGKTPLHF
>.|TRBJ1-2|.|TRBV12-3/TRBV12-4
TGTGCCAGCAGTTTGCAGGGGATCTATGGCTACACCTTC
CASSLQGIYGYTF
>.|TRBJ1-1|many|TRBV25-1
TGTGCCAGCAAAGACAGAAACACTGAAGCTTTCTTT
CASKDRNTEAFF
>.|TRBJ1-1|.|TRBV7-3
TGTGCCAGCAGCTCTGGACAAACGGCCACTGAAGCTTTCTTT
CASSSGQTATEAFF
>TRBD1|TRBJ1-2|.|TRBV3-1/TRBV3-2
TGTGCCAGCAGCCCTCACCGGGACAGGGTTGGCTACACCTTC
CASSPHRDRVGYTF
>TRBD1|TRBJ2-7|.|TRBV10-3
TGTGCCATCAGCCCGGGACAGATAACCTACGAGCAGTACTTC
CAISPGQITYEQYF
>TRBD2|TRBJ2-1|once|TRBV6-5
TGTGCCAGCAGGTGGGGACTAGCGGGACCCAATGAGCAGTTCTTC
CASRWGLAGPNEQFF
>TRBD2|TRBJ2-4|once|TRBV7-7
TGTGCCAGCAGCATATCGACTAGCGGTTTTTTTGGAAACATTCAGTACTTC
CASSISTSGFFGNIQYF
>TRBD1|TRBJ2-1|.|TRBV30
TGTGCCTGGGACAGGGGGCGCTCAGGGCAGTTCTTC
CAWDRGRSGQFF
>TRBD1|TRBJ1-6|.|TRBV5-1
TGCGCCAGCAGCTTGTCGACAGGGAATAATTCACCCCTCCACTTT
CASSLSTGNNSPLHF
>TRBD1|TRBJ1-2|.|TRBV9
TGTGCCAGCAGCGCCGAGGGGGCGCGTGGCTACACCTTC
CASSAEGARGYTF
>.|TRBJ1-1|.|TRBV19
TGTGCCAGTAGTATAGTGTTTGGACAGAACACTGAAGCTTTCTTT
CASSIVFGQNTEAFF
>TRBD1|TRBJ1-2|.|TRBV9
TGTGCCAGCACCCCACAGGGGGGAAACTATGGCTACACCTTC
CASTPQGGNYGYTF
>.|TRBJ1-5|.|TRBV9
TGTGCCAGCAGCGTAGGGCCAACCAATCAGCCCCAGCATTTT
CASSVGPTNQPQHF
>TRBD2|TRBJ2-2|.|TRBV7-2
TGTGCCAGCAGCCCAGGACGGGGGGCCGGGGAGCTGTTTTTT
CASSPGRGAGELFF
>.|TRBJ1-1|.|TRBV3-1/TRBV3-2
TGTGCCAGCAGCCATCGGGGGGTGAACACTGAAGCTTTCTTT
CASSHRGVNTEAFF
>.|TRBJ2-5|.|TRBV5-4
TGTGCCAGCAGCTTGGGACGACTGAAAGAGACCCAGTACTTC
CASSLGRLKETQYF
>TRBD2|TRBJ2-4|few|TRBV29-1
TGCAGCGTGGAAGCGGGAGGGCGGGTCAAAAACATTCAGTACTTC
CSVEAGGRVKNIQYF
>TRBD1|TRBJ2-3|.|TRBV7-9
TGTGCCAGCAGCGCGGTACAGGGGGTAAGGGCAGATACGCAGTATTTT
CASSAVQGVRADTQYF
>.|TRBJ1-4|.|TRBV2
TGTGCCAGCAGTGGGCGGATATATAATGAAAAACTGTTTTTT
CASSGRIYNEKLFF
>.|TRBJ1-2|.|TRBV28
TGTGCCAGCAGGCCCGGTGCCTATAACTATGGCTACACCTTC
CASRPGAYNYGYTF
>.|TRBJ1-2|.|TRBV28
TGTGCCTGTCGACAGAGGTCTAACTATGGCTACACCTTC
CACRQRSNYGYTF
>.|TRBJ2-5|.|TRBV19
TGTGCCAGTAGTTACACTAGCCGCCAAGAGACCCAGTACTTC
CASSYTSRQETQYF
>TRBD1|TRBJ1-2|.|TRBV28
TGTGCCAGCAGTCATATCCTTCCGGGACAGGGGCTTATGGTTTATGGCTACACCTTC
CASSHILPGQGLMVYGYTF
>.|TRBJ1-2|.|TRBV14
TGTGCCAGCAGCCAAGAAACCACTCCCTATGGCTACACCTTC
CASSQETTPYGYTF
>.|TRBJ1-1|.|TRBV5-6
TGTGCCAGCAGCTTGATCGGTGGTGACACTGAAGCTTTCTTT
CASSLIGGDTEAFF
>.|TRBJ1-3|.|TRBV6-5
TGTGCCAGCAGTTACTCGAAGGACATTGGAAACACCATATATTTT
CASSYSKDIGNTIYF
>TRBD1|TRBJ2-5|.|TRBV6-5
TGTGCCAGCACCGGACAGGGAGAAGAGACCCAGTACTTC
CASTGQGEETQYF
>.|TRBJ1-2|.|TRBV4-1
TGCGCCAGCAGCCCTTCACTCACGGGCTATGGCTACACCTTC
CASSPSLTGYGYTF